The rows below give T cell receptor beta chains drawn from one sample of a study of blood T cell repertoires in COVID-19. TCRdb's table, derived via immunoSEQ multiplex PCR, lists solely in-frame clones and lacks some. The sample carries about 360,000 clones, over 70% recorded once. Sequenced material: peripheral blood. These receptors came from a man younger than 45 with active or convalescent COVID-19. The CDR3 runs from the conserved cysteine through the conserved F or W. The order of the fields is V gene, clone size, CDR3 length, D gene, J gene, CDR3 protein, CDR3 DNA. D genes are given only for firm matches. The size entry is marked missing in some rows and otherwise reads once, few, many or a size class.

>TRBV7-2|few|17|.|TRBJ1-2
CASSSNPGRAVIYGYTF
TGTGCCAGCAGCTCCAACCCAGGCAGGGCAGTAATCTATGGCTACACCTTC
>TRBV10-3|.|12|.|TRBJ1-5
CAISTTYQPQHF
TGTGCCATCAGTACGACTTATCAGCCCCAGCATTTT
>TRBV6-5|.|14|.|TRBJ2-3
CASSTRTGTDTQYF
TGTGCCAGCAGTACCCGAACAGGCACAGATACGCAGTATTTT
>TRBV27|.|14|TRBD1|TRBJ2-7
CASSLTGSNGEQYF
TGTGCCAGCAGTTTGACAGGGTCAAATGGCGAGCAGTACTTC
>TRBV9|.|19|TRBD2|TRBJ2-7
CASSAFLAGDPLSSYEQYF
TGTGCCAGCAGCGCTTTCTTAGCGGGAGACCCCCTAAGCTCCTACGAGCAGTACTTC
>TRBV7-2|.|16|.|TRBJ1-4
CASSPQKGSTNEKLFF
TGTGCCAGCAGCCCCCAGAAGGGGTCAACTAATGAAAAACTGTTTTTT
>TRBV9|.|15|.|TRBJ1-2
CASSVSRVENYGYTF
TGTGCCAGCAGCGTAAGCAGGGTAGAGAACTATGGCTACACCTTC
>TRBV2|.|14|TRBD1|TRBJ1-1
CASQETGMGTEAFF
TGTGCCAGCCAAGAGACAGGGATGGGCACTGAAGCTTTCTTT
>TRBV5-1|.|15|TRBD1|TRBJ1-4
CASSPTTGQNEKLFF
TGCGCCAGCAGCCCCACAACGGGACAGAATGAAAAACTGTTTTTT
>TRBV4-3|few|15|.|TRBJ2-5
CASSRYGAPEETQYF
TGCGCCAGCAGCCGCTATGGGGCCCCAGAGGAGACCCAGTACTTC
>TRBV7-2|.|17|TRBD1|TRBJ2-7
CASSAGTGTLGNYEQYF
TGTGCCAGCAGTGCCGGGACAGGGACACTAGGAAACTACGAGCAGTACTTC
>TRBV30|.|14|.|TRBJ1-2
CAWSASGGAAGYTF
TGTGCCTGGAGTGCGTCAGGAGGGGCCGCGGGCTACACCTTC
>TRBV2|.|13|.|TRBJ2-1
CASSQDLYNEQFF
TGTGCCAGCAGCCAGGATCTCTACAATGAGCAGTTCTTC
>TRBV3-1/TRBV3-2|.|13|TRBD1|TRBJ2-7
CASSQNRDRESYF
TGTGCCAGCAGCCAAAACCGGGACAGGGAGTCGTACTTC
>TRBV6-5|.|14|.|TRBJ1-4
CASRKIQVNEKLFF
TGTGCCAGCAGAAAAATCCAGGTTAATGAAAAACTGTTTTTT
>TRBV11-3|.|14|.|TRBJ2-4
CASSLTSTGNIQYF
TGTGCCAGCAGCCTCACTAGCACCGGAAACATTCAGTACTTC
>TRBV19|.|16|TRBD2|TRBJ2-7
CASSTRKSSGSNEQYF
TGTGCCAGTAGTACCAGGAAATCCAGCGGGAGCAACGAGCAGTACTTC
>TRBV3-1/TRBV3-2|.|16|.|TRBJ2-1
CASSQGWLALYNEQFF
TGTGCCAGCAGCCAAGGGTGGTTAGCGCTGTACAATGAGCAGTTCTTC
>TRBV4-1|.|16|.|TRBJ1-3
CASSSLAGFSGNTIYF
TGCGCCAGCAGCTCCCTGGCAGGGTTCTCTGGAAACACCATATATTTT
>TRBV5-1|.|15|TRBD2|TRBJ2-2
CASSGGTRSGGELFF
TGCGCCAGCAGCGGAGGGACTAGATCGGGCGGGGAGCTGTTTTTT
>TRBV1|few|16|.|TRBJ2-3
CTSSQDRASRTDTQYF
TGCACCAGCAGCCAAGATCGAGCTTCCCGCACAGATACGCAGTATTTT
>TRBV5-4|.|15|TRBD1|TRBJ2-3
CASSVATGGQDTQYF
TGTGCCAGCAGTGTTGCGACAGGGGGGCAGGATACGCAGTATTTT
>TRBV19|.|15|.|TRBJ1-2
CASNDQSGEIYGYTF
TGTGCCAGTAACGACCAATCAGGGGAAATCTATGGCTACACCTTC
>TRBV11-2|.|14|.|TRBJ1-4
CASSWDTTNEKLFF
TGTGCCAGCAGCTGGGACACAACTAATGAAAAACTGTTTTTT
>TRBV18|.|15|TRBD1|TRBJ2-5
CASSPTGTAQETQYF
TGTGCCAGCTCGCCAACCGGGACAGCCCAAGAGACCCAGTACTTC
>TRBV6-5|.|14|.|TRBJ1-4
CASSSRGLGVGLFF
TGTGCCAGCAGCTCACGAGGGTTAGGTGTCGGACTGTTTTTT
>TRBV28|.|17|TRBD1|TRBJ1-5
CASSYDRGRDSNQPQHF
TGTGCCAGCAGCTACGACAGGGGCCGAGATAGCAATCAGCCCCAGCATTTT
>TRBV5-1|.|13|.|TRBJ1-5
CASSPTGSQPQHF
TGCGCCAGCAGCCCCACAGGCTCCCAGCCCCAGCATTTT
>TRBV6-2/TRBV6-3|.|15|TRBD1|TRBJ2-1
CASSPDRGVDNEQFF
TGTGCCAGCAGCCCCGACAGGGGGGTAGACAATGAGCAGTTCTTC
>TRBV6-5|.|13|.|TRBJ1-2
CASIAGGADGYTF
TGTGCCAGCATTGCTGGGGGGGCAGATGGCTACACCTTC
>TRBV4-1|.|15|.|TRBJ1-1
CASSQALARGTEAFF
TGCGCCAGCAGCCAAGCGCTGGCCAGGGGCACTGAAGCTTTCTTT
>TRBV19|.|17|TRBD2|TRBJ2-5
CASSRILAGGPGETQYF
TGTGCCAGTAGTAGGATCCTAGCGGGAGGGCCCGGGGAGACCCAGTACTTC
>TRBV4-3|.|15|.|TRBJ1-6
CASSPNYVSNSPLHF
TGCGCCAGCAGCCCAAATTACGTAAGCAATTCACCCCTCCACTTT
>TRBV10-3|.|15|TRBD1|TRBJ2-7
CAISESGTGYYEQYF
TGTGCCATCAGTGAGTCGGGGACAGGGTACTACGAGCAGTACTTC
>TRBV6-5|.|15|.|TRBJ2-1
CASSYSRPRGNEQFF
TGTGCCAGCAGTTACTCGAGGCCCCGGGGGAATGAGCAGTTCTTC
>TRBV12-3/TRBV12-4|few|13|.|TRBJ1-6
CASSLQVNSPLHF
TGTGCCAGCAGTTTACAGGTTAATTCACCCCTCCACTTT
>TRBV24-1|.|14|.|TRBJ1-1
CATSEPNAYTEAFF
TGTGCCACCAGTGAACCTAATGCCTACACTGAAGCTTTCTTT
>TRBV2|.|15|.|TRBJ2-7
CASSAGDALYYEQYF
TGTGCCAGCAGTGCCGGAGACGCCCTGTACTACGAGCAGTACTTC
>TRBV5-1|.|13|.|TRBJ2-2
CASSLQGYGELFF
TGCGCCAGCAGCTTACAGGGATACGGGGAGCTGTTTTTT